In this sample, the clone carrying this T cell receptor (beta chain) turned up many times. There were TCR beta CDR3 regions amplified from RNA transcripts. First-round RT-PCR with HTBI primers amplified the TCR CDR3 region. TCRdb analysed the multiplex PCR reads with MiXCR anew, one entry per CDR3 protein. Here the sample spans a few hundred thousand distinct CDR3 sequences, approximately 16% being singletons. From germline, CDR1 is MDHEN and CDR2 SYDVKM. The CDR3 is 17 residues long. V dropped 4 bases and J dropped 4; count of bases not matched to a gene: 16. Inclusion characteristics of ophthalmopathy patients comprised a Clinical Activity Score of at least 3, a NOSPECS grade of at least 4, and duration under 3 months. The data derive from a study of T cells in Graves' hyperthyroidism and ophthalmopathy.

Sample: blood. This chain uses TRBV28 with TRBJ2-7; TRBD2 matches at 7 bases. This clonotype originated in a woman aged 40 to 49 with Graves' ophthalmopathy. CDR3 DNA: TGTGCCAGCAGTTCCTCAGGCCGGCGGGAGAATTGGTACGAGCAGTACTTC. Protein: CASSSSGRRENWYEQYF.